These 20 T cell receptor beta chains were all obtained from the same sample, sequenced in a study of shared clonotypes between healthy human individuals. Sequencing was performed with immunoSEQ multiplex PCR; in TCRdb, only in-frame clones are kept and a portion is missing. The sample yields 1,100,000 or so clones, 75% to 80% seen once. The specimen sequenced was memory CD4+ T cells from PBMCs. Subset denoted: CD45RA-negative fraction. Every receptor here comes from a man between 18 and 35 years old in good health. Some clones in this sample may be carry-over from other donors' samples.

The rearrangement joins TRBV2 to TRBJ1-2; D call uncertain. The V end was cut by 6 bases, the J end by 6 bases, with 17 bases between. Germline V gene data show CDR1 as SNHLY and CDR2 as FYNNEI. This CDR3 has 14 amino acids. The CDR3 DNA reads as TGTGCCAGCAGCCCATCCGCCCTGGATGATGGCTACACCTTC. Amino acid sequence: CASSPSALDDGYTF. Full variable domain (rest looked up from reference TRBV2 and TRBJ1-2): EPEVTQTPSHQVTQMGQEVILRCVPISNHLYFYWYRQILGQKVEFLVSFYNNEISEKSEIFDDQFSVERPDGSNFTLKIRSTKLEDSAMYFCASSPSALDDGYTFGSGTRLTVV.

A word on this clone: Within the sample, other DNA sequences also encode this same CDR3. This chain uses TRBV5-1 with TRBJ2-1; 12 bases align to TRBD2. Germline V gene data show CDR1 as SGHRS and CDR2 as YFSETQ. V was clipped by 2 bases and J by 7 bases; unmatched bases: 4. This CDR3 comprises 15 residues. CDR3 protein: CASSFLAGGPNEQFF. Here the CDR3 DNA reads TGCGCCAGCAGCTTTCTAGCGGGAGGGCCTAATGAGCAGTTCTTC.

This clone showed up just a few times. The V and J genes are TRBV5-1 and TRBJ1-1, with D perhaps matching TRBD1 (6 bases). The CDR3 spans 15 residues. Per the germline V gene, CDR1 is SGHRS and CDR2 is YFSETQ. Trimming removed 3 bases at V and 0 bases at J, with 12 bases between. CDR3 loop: CASSSSTGLNTEAFF. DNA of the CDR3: TGCGCCAGCAGCTCCTCGACAGGCTTGAACACTGAAGCTTTCTTT.

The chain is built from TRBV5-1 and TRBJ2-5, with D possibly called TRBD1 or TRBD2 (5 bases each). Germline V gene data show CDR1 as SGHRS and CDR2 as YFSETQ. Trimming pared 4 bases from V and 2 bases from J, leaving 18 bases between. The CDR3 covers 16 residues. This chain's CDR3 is CASSLSGGAGQETQYF. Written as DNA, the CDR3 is TGCGCCAGCAGCCTCAGCGGTGGGGCCGGGCAAGAGACCCAGTACTTC.

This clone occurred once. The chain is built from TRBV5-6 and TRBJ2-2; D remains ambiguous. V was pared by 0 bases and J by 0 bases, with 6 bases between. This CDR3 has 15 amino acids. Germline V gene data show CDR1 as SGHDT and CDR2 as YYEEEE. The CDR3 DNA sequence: TGTGCCAGCAGCTTGGAAGGCGCGAACACCGGGGAGCTGTTTTTT. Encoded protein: CASSLEGANTGELFF.

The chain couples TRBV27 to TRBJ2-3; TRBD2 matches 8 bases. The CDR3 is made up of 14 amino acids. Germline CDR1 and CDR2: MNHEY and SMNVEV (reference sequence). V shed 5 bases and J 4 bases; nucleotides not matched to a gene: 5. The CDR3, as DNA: TGTGCCAGCAGTACTTCCGGGGGGGCAGATACGCAGTATTTT. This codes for CASSTSGGADTQYF.

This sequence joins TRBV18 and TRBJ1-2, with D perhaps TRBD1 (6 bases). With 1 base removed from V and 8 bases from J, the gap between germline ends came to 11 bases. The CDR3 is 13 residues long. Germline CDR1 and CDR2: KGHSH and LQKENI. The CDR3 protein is CASSPLRDTGYTF. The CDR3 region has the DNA TGTGCCAGCTCACCACTCCGGGACACGGGCTACACCTTC.

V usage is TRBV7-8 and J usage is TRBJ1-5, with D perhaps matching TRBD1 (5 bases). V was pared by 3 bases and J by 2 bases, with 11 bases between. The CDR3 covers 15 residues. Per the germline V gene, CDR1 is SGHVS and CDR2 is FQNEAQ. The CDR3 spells CASSFSGGGNQPQHF. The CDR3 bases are TGTGCCAGCAGCTTCTCCGGGGGAGGCAATCAGCCCCAGCATTTT.

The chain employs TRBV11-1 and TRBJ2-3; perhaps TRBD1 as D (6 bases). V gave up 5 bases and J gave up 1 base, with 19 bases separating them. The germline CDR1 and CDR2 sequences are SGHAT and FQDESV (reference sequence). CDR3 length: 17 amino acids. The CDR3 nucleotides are TGTGCCAGCAGCAGAGGGGACACTCACGGAGGCACAGATACGCAGTATTTT. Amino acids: CASSRGDTHGGTDTQYF.

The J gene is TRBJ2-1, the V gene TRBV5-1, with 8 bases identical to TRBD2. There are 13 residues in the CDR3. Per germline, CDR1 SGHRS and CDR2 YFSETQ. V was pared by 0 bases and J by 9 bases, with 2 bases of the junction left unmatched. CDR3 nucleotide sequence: TGCGCCAGCAGCTTGGGCGGACTAGCTGAGCAGTTCTTC. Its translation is CASSLGGLAEQFF.

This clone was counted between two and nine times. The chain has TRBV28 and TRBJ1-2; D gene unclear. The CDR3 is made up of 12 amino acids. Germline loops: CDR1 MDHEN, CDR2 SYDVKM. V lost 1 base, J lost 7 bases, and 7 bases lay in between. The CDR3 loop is CASSLFGRGYTF. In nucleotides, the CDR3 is TGTGCCAGCAGTTTATTCGGTCGTGGCTACACCTTC.

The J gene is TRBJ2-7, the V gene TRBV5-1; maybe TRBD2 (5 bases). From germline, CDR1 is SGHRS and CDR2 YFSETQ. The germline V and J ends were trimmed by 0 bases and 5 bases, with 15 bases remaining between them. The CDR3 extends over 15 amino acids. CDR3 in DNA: TGCGCCAGCAGCTTGGAGCACGGGGTCTATGACGAGCAGTACTTC. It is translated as CASSLEHGVYDEQYF.

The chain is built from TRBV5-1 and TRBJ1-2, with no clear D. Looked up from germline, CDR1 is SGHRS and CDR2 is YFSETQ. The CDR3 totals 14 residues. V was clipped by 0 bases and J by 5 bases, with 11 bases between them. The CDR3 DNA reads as TGCGCCAGCAGCTTGGTAAGCCTTAGATATGGCTACACCTTC. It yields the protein CASSLVSLRYGYTF.

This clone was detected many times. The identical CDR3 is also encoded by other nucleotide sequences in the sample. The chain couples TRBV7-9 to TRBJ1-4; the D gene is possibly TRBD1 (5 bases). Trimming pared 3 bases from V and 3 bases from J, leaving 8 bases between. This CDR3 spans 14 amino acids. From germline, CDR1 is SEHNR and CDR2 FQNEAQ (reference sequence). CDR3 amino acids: CASSLGGANEKLFF. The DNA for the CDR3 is TGTGCCAGCAGCTTGGGGGGAGCTAATGAAAAACTGTTTTTT.

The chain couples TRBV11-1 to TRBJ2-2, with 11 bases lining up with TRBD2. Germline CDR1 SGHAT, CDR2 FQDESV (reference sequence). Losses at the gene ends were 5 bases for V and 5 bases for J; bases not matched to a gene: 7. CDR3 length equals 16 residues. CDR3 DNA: TGTGCCAGCAGCCCCGGACTAGCGGGTTATACCGGGGAGCTGTTTTTT. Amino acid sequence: CASSPGLAGYTGELFF.

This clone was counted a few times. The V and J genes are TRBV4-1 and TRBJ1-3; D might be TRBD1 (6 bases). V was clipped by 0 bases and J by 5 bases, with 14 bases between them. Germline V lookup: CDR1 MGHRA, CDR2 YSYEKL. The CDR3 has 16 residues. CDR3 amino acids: CASSQDLGQRRNTIYF. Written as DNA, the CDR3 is TGCGCCAGCAGCCAAGATTTAGGACAGAGGAGAAACACCATATATTTT.

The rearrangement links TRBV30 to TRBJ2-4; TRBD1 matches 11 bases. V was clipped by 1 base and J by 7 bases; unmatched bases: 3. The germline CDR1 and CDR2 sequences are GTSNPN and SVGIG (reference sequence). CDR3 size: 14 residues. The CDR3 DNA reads TGTGCCTGGAGTGGTCGGGACAGGGGGAACATTCAGTACTTC. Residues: CAWSGRDRGNIQYF.

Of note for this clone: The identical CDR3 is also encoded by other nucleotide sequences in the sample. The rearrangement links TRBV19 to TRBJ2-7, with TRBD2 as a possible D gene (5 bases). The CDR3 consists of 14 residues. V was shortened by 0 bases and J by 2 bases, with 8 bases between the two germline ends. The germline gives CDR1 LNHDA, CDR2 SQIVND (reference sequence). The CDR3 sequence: CASSIEPGTYEQYF. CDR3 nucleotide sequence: TGTGCCAGTAGTATAGAACCGGGAACCTACGAGCAGTACTTC.

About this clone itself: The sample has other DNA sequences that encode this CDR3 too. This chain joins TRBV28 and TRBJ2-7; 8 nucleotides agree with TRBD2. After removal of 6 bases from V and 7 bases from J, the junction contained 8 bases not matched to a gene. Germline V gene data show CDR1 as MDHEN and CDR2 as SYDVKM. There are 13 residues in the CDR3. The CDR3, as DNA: TGTGCCAGCAGCTCCCCCGGGAGGGGTGAGCAGTACTTC. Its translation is CASSSPGRGEQYF. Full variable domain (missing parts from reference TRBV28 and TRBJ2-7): DVKVTQSSRYLVKRTGEKVFLECVQDMDHENMFWYRQDPGLGLRLIYFSYDVKMKEKGDIPEGYSVSREKKERFSLILESASTNQTSMYLCASSSPGRGEQYFGPGTRLTVT.

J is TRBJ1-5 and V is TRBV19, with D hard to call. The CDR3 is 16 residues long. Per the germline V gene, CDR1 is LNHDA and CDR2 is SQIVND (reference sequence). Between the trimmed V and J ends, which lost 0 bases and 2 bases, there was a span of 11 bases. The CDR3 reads CASSIEWGSGNQPQHF. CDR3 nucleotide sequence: TGTGCCAGTAGTATAGAATGGGGATCGGGCAATCAGCCCCAGCATTTT.